The 26 T cell receptor beta chains given below trace back to one sample, sequenced in a study of T cell changes during pregnancy in multiple sclerosis (dated by TCRdb to between 2017 and 2020). Library construction relied on the immunoSEQ multiplex PCR assay. Entries here come from immuneACCESS through TCRdb and include only in-frame sequences with V and J called. Some clones fail to appear in such tables; in the studies checked, an unresolved V gene covers under half of the shortfall, and the cause of the remainder is unknown. The sample records about 68,000 clones, 90% of which are singletons. 1.5% of the sample lies in the top ten. The sample here was peripheral blood, taken in the third trimester of pregnancy. These receptors came from a female donor with multiple sclerosis, enrolled in a pregnancy study.

The chain has TRBV6-5 and TRBJ1-2, with 7 bases identical to TRBD1. Germline assignment: CDR1 MNHEY and CDR2 SVGAGI. The CDR3 contains 14 residues. The V and J ends lost 2 bases and 7 bases, in that order; junction bases with no gene match: 7. CDR3 sequence reads: CASSYADRAGGYTF. The DNA for the CDR3 is TGTGCCAGCAGTTACGCCGACAGGGCAGGTGGCTACACCTTC.

This chain connects TRBV29-1 to TRBJ1-5; no clear D gene. V was shortened by 2 bases and J by 10 bases, with 12 bases between the two germline ends. CDR1 SQVTM and CDR2 ANQGSEA come from the germline V gene. This CDR3 region has 12 residues. Written as DNA, the CDR3 is TGCAGCGTTGAACTGGGCGCGGGACCCCAGCATTTT. This translates into CSVELGAGPQHF.

The gene calls are TRBV4-3 and TRBJ1-5; tentatively, D is TRBD1 (5 bases). This CDR3 comprises 17 residues. Trimming stripped 1 base from V and 2 bases from J, with 15 bases between. The germline CDR1 and CDR2 sequences are LGHNA and YSLEER. In DNA form, the CDR3 reads TGCGCCAGCAGCCAAGTTATAGTCAGGGTCGGCAATCAGCCCCAGCATTTT. This codes for CASSQVIVRVGNQPQHF.

The CDR3 region is CASRKGVTELAANVLTF. CDR3 nucleotide sequence: TGTGCCAGCAGGAAGGGGGTGACAGAGCTGGCGGCCAACGTCCTGACTTTC. The chain recombines TRBV2 with TRBJ2-6; possible D gene TRBD1, 6 bases. Germline V lookup: CDR1 SNHLY, CDR2 FYNNEI. The CDR3 covers 17 residues. Trimming took off 6 bases at V and 6 bases at J, with 21 bases between the two ends.

The rearrangement joins TRBV30 to TRBJ1-6; 11 positions agree with TRBD1. CDR1 and CDR2 from the germline V gene are GTSNPN and SVGIG (reference sequence). V lost 8 bases and J lost 10; bases outside the gene matches: 10. The CDR3 has 14 residues. The CDR3 protein is CARGTGGSGSPLHF. In DNA form, the CDR3 reads TGTGCCCGCGGGACAGGGGGTTCGGGATCACCCCTCCACTTT. Based on the CDR3 plus reference TRBV30 and TRBJ1-6, the full variable domain is SQTIHQWPATLVQPVGSPLSLECTVEGTSNPNLYWYRQAAGRGLQLLFYSVGIGQISSEVPQNLSASRPQDRQFILSSKKLLLSDSGFYLCARGTGGSGSPLHFGNGTRLTVT.

The chain couples TRBV7-9 to TRBJ1-2; 11 bases map to TRBD1. Trimming cost V 5 bases and J 6 bases; bases outside gene matches: 2. The germline V gene encodes CDR1 SEHNR and CDR2 FQNEAQ (reference sequence). This CDR3 is built from 13 residues. CDR3: CASSPGQGDGYTF. CDR3 nucleotides: TGTGCCAGCAGCCCGGGACAGGGGGATGGCTACACCTTC.

The chain links TRBV7-7 to TRBJ1-4; TRBD1 matches 10 bases. Germline CDR1 reads SSHAT; CDR2 reads FNYEAQ (reference sequence). CDR3 size: 15 residues. V trimming: 5 bases; J trimming: 8 bases; junction bases outside the gene matches: 8. The CDR3 protein is CASSATGTGDEKLFF. CDR3 DNA: TGTGCCAGCAGCGCGACCGGGACAGGGGACGAAAAACTGTTTTTT.

The chain links TRBV27 to TRBJ2-3; 9 positions match TRBD1. The CDR3 has 14 amino acids. V dropped 6 bases and J dropped 2; count of bases not matched to a gene: 3. Per the germline V gene, CDR1 is MNHEY and CDR2 is SMNVEV (reference sequence). The CDR3 loop reads CASRRDRATDTQYF. The CDR3 nucleotides read TGTGCCAGCAGGAGGGACAGGGCCACAGATACGCAGTATTTT.

This clone was recorded only once. J is TRBJ1-2 and V is TRBV5-6, with TRBD1 identical over 8 bases. The CDR3 extends over 15 amino acids. V was pared by 2 bases and J by 7 bases, with 10 bases of the junction left unmatched. The germline V gene encodes CDR1 SGHDT and CDR2 YYEEEE. The CDR3 region has the DNA TGTGCCAGCAGCTTCAAGGACAGGGTATTATCTGGCTACACCTTC. Protein product: CASSFKDRVLSGYTF.

The J gene is TRBJ2-3, the V gene TRBV2; TRBD1 matches at 7 bases. The ends lost 9 bases at V and 4 bases at J; junction bases unmatched: 7. CDR3 length: 13 amino acids. CDR1 SNHLY and CDR2 FYNNEI come from the germline V gene. The CDR3 coding sequence is TGTGCCAGACAGGGGACGAACTCAGATACGCAGTATTTT. Translating it yields CARQGTNSDTQYF. Using reference TRBV2 and TRBJ2-3 for the parts outside the CDR3, the full variable domain is EPEVTQTPSHQVTQMGQEVILRCVPISNHLYFYWYRQILGQKVEFLVSFYNNEISEKSEIFDDQFSVERPDGSNFTLKIRSTKLEDSAMYFCARQGTNSDTQYFGPGTRLTVL.

V gene TRBV14 combines with J gene TRBJ2-7; 8 positions match TRBD2. The germline gives CDR1 SGHDN, CDR2 FVKESK. The trim removed 4 bases at V and 3 bases at J, leaving 11 bases unmatched. The CDR3 totals 16 residues. The CDR3 region is CASSRLSLADIYEQYF. CDR3 nucleotides: TGTGCCAGCAGCCGACTGTCACTAGCGGACATCTACGAGCAGTACTTC.

The chain joins TRBV5-4 to TRBJ2-1; 8 bases are shared with TRBD1. The length of the CDR3 is 14 residues. The germline gives CDR1 SGHNT, CDR2 YYREEE (reference sequence). J was trimmed by 8 bases and V by 4 bases; bases with no gene match: 8. CDR3: CASSGTTGVDEQFF. The CDR3 DNA sequence: TGTGCCAGCAGCGGGACGACAGGGGTGGATGAGCAGTTCTTC.

The chain recombines TRBV2 with TRBJ2-1; TRBD2 matches at 15 bases. Germline CDR1 SNHLY, CDR2 FYNNEI. J gave up 3 bases and V 6 bases, and 6 bases lay outside the gene matches. The CDR3 runs 17 residues. CDR3 protein: CASRGLAGGSFYNEQFF. Written as DNA, the CDR3 is TGTGCCAGCAGAGGACTAGCGGGAGGGTCCTTCTACAATGAGCAGTTCTTC.

This clone has a single count. The chain has TRBV4-2 and TRBJ2-3, with D uncertain. Germline CDR1 and CDR2: LGHNA and YNFKEQ. The germline V and J ends were trimmed by 7 bases and 0 bases, with 14 bases remaining between them. The CDR3 has 15 amino acids. The CDR3 protein is CASTALTSSTDTQYF. The DNA of the CDR3 is TGTGCCAGCACCGCTTTGACATCTAGCACAGATACGCAGTATTTT.

The chain links TRBV7-2 to TRBJ1-3; a weak D match, TRBD1 (5 bases). Germline CDR1 reads SGHTA; CDR2 reads FQGNSA. This CDR3 is built from 13 residues. V dropped 4 bases and J dropped 4 bases, with 8 bases sitting between them. The CDR3 coding sequence is TGTGCCAGCAGCTCCCAGGGAGGAAACACCATATATTTT. Translated, it gives CASSSQGGNTIYF.

This chain connects TRBV4-2 to TRBJ2-7, with 9 bases matching TRBD1. CDR1 is LGHNA, CDR2 YNFKEQ, per germline. The CDR3 is 16 residues long. Unmatched junction bases numbered 4, after V lost 0 bases and J lost 1 base. The CDR3 bases are TGTGCCAGCAGCCAAGATCGGGACAGGGTTTCCTACGAGCAGTACTTC. Translation gives CASSQDRDRVSYEQYF.

The chain carries TRBV4-3 and TRBJ2-7; 7 bases fit TRBD1. Germline lookup yields CDR1 LGHNA and CDR2 YSLEER. Germline trimming cut 4 bases from V and 5 bases from J; bases unmatched to any gene: 8. The CDR3 covers 14 residues. CDR3: CASSPRQGSDEQYF. CDR3 nucleotides: TGCGCCAGCAGCCCGCGACAGGGCTCGGACGAGCAGTACTTC.

The V gene is TRBV5-1, the J gene TRBJ1-1; D unresolved. Trimming cost V 6 bases and J 0 bases, with 12 bases left between them. Germline values: CDR1 SGHRS, CDR2 YFSETQ. The CDR3 extends over 14 amino acids. The CDR3 region is CASTLRPLNTEAFF. DNA of the CDR3: TGCGCCAGCACTCTGCGCCCCTTGAACACTGAAGCTTTCTTT.

J is TRBJ2-3 and V is TRBV7-9, with D perhaps TRBD1 (5 bases). Germline lookup yields CDR1 SEHNR and CDR2 FQNEAQ (reference sequence). Trimming shortened V by 2 bases and J by 9 bases, and 9 bases separated the two germline ends. The CDR3 has 12 residues. CDR3 sequence (DNA): TGTGCCAGCAGCTTAAGCAGGGAAACGCAGTATTTT. Translating gives CASSLSRETQYF.

This clone has only one observation. V gene TRBV7-9 combines with J gene TRBJ2-5, with 10 bases aligning to TRBD1. Germline V gene sequence: CDR1 SEHNR, CDR2 FQNEAQ (reference sequence). This CDR3 contains 16 residues. The V segment lost 3 bases and the J segment 5 bases; nucleotides outside the gene matches: 9. The CDR3 DNA is TGTGCCAGCAGCTTTTCGGGACAGGGGCATTGGGAGACCCAGTACTTC. Translation: CASSFSGQGHWETQYF.

This rearrangement joins TRBV6-1 to TRBJ2-7, with TRBD1 identical over 7 bases. V was pared by 5 bases and J by 3 bases, with 4 bases of the junction left unmatched. Germline loops: CDR1 MNHNS, CDR2 SASEGT. The CDR3 spans 13 residues. The CDR3 sequence is CASSSHRGYEQYF. CDR3 in DNA: TGTGCCAGCAGTTCCCACAGGGGCTACGAGCAGTACTTC.

The chain joins TRBV5-1 to TRBJ2-4, with D unclear. Germline CDR1 is SGHRS and CDR2 is YFSETQ. Trimming removed 3 bases at V and 0 bases at J, with 16 bases between. The CDR3 loop spans 17 amino acids. The CDR3 region is CASSSRPEELAKNIQYF. The CDR3 nucleotides read TGCGCCAGCAGCTCCCGGCCTGAGGAGTTAGCCAAAAACATTCAGTACTTC.

In its sample, this clone was seen once. The chain recombines TRBV5-5 with TRBJ2-7, with unresolved D. The V gene lost 1 base and the J gene lost 3 bases, with 5 bases spanning the gap. Germline CDR1 is SGHKS and CDR2 is YYEKEE (reference sequence). The CDR3 totals 12 residues. The DNA for the CDR3 is TGTGCCAGCAGCTTGTCGAGCTACGAGCAGTACTTC. This codes for CASSLSSYEQYF.

This clone was counted once. The CDR3: CASSLSGLSFYEQYF. CDR3 DNA: TGCGCCAGCAGCTTGTCGGGACTCAGTTTCTACGAGCAGTACTTC. The chain combines TRBV5-1 with TRBJ2-7, with D possibly TRBD2 on 6 matching bases. The germline V gene has CDR1 SGHRS and CDR2 YFSETQ. This CDR3 region has 15 residues. V lost 1 base, J lost 3 bases, and 14 bases lay in between.

The V call is TRBV6-5, the J call TRBJ2-5; 7 nucleotides agree with TRBD1. The V segment lost 0 bases and the J segment 5 bases; nucleotides outside the gene matches: 9. Germline-derived CDR1 and CDR2 are MNHEY and SVGAGI. The CDR3 contains 16 residues. CDR3 in DNA: TGTGCCAGCAGTTACTCGAACAGGGGCATGGAGGAGACCCAGTACTTC. Its translation is CASSYSNRGMEETQYF.

The chain has TRBV18 and TRBJ2-7, with D possibly TRBD2 on 6 matching bases. The V end was cut by 5 bases, the J end by 2 bases, with 13 bases between. Germline CDR1 and CDR2: KGHSH and LQKENI. This CDR3 is built from 14 residues. The DNA for the CDR3 is TGTGCCAGCTCAATAGCGGTTCAGACCTACGAGCAGTACTTC. This translates into CASSIAVQTYEQYF.